This TCR beta chain is from a study of OX40 agonist ivuxolimab in advanced cancers. The overall study: Dose-escalation patients' cancers were hepatocellular carcinoma, melanoma, renal cell or head and neck cancer. Cohort: roughly 79% men, mean age approximately 60, aged roughly 23 to 79. Study-wide points: Blood T cells, both CD4+ and CD8+, expanded clonally by week 6 at 0.1 to 3.0 mg/kg.

Repertoires were generated with immunoSEQ multiplex PCR, while TCRdb's copy carries only in-frame clones and drops some. The sample records about 58,000 clones, approximately 87% being singletons. CDR3 size: 15 residues. Trimming removed 0 bases from V and 6 bases from J, with 10 bases in between. In germline, CDR1 is SGDLS, CDR2 YYNGEE. On this clone: The antigen is undetermined.

Sequencing was performed on CD4+ or CD8+ T cells sorted from blood, taken in a trial of the OX40 agonist ivuxolimab. The clonotype was recovered from an adult with an advanced solid tumor such as melanoma, head and neck, liver or kidney cancer. The chain carries TRBV9 and TRBJ1-6; the D is unclear. DNA for the CDR3: TGTGCCAGCAGCGTAGAAGCAGGTATTAATTCACCCCTCCACTTT. Translation: CASSVEAGINSPLHF.